Following are 5 T cell receptor beta chains from one sample sequenced in a study of cytomegalovirus exposure and HLA in healthy donors. PCR was performed using 60 Vbeta and 13 Jbeta primers. Sequencing used immunoSEQ multiplex PCR; TCRdb keeps in-frame clones, though not all of them. The sample includes some 180,000 clones, 70% to 80% of them seen just once. Sequencing input: PBMCs. These receptors were taken from a man between 18 and 29 years old in good health and CMV-seronegative.

This clone occurred once. The CDR3 DNA is TGTGCCAGCAGTCCCGGGACAGGGGGCGACGAGCAGTACTTC. This translates into CASSPGTGGDEQYF. The chain uses TRBV27 and TRBJ2-7; 12 positions agree with TRBD1. CDR1 is MNHEY, CDR2 SMNVEV, per germline (reference sequence). V shed 5 bases and J 5 bases; nucleotides not matched to a gene: 4. The length of the CDR3 is 14 residues.

The chain is built from TRBV6-1 and TRBJ1-1; possible D gene TRBD1, 6 bases. Germline CDR1 and CDR2: MNHNS and SASEGT. The CDR3 extends over 11 amino acids. V lost 8 bases and J lost 5, with 9 bases in between. CDR3 loop: CASHRETEAFF. In DNA form, the CDR3 reads TGTGCCAGCCACAGGGAAACTGAAGCTTTCTTT.

The rearrangement links TRBV25-1 to TRBJ2-3, with 9 bases identical to TRBD2. V lost 6 bases, J lost 6 bases, and 13 bases stayed unmatched. Germline V gene data show CDR1 as MGHDK and CDR2 as SYGVNS. This CDR3 region has 16 residues. The CDR3 sequence: CASSSSEREVSDTQYF. CDR3 bases: TGTGCCAGCAGCTCCAGTGAGCGGGAGGTTTCGGATACGCAGTATTTT.

V and J are TRBV5-4 and TRBJ1-1, with 7 bases fitting TRBD1. CDR3 length equals 15 residues. Germline CDR1 is SGHNT and CDR2 is YYREEE (reference sequence). V was clipped by 0 bases and J by 5 bases; unmatched bases: 7. The CDR3 sequence: CASSLATLTGTEAFF. CDR3 coding DNA: TGTGCCAGCAGCTTGGCGACCCTGACAGGGACTGAAGCTTTCTTT.

V and J are TRBV27 and TRBJ2-2, with D possibly TRBD2 on 6 matching bases. Germline V gives CDR1 MNHEY, CDR2 SMNVEV (reference sequence). CDR3 length equals 15 residues. The V and J ends lost 8 bases and 6 bases respectively, with 19 bases between them. CDR3 loop: CASPKAGWRAGELFF. For the CDR3, the DNA is TGTGCCAGCCCTAAAGCAGGATGGAGGGCCGGGGAGCTGTTTTTT.